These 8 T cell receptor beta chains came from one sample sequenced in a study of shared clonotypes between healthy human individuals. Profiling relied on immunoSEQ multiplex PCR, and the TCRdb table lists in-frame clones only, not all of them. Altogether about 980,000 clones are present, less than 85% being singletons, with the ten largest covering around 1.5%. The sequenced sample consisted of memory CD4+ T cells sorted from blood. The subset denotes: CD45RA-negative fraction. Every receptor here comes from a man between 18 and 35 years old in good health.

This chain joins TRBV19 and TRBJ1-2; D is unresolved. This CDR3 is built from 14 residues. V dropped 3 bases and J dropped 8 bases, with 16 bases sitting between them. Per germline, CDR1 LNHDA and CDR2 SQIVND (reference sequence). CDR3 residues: CASSIIGIGSGYTF. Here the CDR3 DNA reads TGTGCCAGTAGTATTATTGGGATTGGAAGCGGCTACACCTTC.

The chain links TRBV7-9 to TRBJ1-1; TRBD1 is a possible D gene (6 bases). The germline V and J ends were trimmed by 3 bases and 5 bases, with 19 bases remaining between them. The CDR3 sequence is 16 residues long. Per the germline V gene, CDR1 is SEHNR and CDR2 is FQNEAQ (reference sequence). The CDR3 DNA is TGTGCCAGCAGCTTTATGACAGGAGGTCCTGGTACTGAAGCTTTCTTT. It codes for CASSFMTGGPGTEAFF.

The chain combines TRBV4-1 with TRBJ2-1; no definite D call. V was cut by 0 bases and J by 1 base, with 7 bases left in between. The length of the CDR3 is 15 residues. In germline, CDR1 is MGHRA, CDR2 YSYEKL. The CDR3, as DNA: TGCGCCAGCAGCCAAGAAGTAGGTTCCTACAATGAGCAGTTCTTC. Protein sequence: CASSQEVGSYNEQFF.

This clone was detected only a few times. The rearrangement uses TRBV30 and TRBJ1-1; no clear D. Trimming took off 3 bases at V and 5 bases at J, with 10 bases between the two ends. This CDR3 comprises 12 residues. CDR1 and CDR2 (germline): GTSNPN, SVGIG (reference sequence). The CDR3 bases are TGTGCCTGGAGGGTTTCGTGGACTGAAGCTTTCTTT. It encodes CAWRVSWTEAFF.

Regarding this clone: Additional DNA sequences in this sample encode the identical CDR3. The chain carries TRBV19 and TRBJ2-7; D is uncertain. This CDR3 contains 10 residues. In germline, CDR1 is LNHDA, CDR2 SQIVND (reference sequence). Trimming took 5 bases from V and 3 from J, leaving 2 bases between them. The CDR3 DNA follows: TGTGCCAGTAGTCTCTACGAGCAGTACTTC. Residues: CASSLYEQYF.

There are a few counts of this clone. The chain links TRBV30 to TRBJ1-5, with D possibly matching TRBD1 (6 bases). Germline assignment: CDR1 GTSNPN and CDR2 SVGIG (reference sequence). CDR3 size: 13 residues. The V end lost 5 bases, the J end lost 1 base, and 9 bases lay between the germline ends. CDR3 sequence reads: CAWDTGSNQPQHF. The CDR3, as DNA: TGTGCCTGGGACACAGGGAGCAATCAGCCCCAGCATTTT.

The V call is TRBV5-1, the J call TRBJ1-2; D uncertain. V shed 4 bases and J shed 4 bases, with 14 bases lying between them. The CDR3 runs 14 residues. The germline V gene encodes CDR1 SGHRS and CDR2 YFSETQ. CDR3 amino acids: CASSGLQTSYGYTF. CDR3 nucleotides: TGCGCCAGCAGCGGATTACAGACCTCCTATGGCTACACCTTC.

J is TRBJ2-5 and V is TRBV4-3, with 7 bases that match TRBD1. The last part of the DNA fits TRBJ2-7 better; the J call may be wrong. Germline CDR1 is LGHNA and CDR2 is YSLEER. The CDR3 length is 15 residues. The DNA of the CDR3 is TGCGCCAGCAGCCAAGTGGCCGGGACAGCCTACGAGCAGTACTTC. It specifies CASSQVAGTAYEQYF.